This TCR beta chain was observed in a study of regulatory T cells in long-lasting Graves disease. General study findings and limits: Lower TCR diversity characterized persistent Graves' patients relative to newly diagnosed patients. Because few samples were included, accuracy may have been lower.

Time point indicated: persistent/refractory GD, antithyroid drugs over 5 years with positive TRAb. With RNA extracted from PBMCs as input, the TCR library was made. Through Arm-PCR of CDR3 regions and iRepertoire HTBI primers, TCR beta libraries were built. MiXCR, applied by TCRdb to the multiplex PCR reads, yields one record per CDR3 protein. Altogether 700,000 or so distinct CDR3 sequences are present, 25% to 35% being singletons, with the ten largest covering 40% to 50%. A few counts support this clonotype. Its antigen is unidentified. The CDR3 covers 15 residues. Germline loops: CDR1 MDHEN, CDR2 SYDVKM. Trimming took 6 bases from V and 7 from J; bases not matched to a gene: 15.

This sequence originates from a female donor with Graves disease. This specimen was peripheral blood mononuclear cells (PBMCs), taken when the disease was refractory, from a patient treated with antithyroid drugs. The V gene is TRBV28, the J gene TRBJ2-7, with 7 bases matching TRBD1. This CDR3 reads CASSPGGEGAREQYF. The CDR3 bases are TGTGCCAGCAGCCCCGGCGGTGAGGGGGCGCGGGAGCAGTACTTC.